The TCR beta chain described here comes from a study of T-cell memory formation after mild COVID-19. This CDR3 comprises 12 residues. The germline gives CDR1 SEHNR, CDR2 FQNEAQ (reference sequence). After 5'RACE with constant-segment primers, TCR alpha and TCR beta cDNA libraries carrying sample barcodes and UMIs were obtained. TCRdb reprocessed the 5' RACE reads via MiXCR and lists one record per CDR3 protein. The repertoire consists of 300,000 to 400,000 distinct CDR3 sequences, with more than 15% occurring once and the leading ten covering about a fifth. In the case of this clonotype: One junction end does not reproduce the germline sequence, and a read error may be involved.

Material for sequencing was PBMCs or a T cell subset sorted from them (not recorded which). The sequence was obtained from a young man who had mild COVID-19 (a few samples of this study predate the infection). Cell type and time point are not known. The rearrangement links TRBV7-9 to TRBJ1-2; D call uncertain. The CDR3 sequence is CASSSVRPGSTF. CDR3 DNA sequence: TGTGCCAGCAGCTCCGTAAGACCGGGCTCCACCTTC. Full variable domain (remainder filled in from reference TRBV7-9 and TRBJ1-2): DTGVSQNPRHKITKRGQNVTFRCDPISEHNRLYWYRQTLGQGPEFLTYFQNEAQLEKSRLLSDRFSAERPKGSFSTLEIQRTEQGDSAMYLCASSSVRPGSTFGSGTRLTVV.